The 19 T cell receptor beta chains below were found in one sample sequenced in a study of cytomegalovirus exposure and HLA in healthy donors. Primers: 60 Vbeta forward and 13 Jbeta reverse. Clones were read by immunoSEQ multiplex PCR, and TCRdb kept only the in-frame ones, dropping some. The sample holds 150,000 to 200,000 clones, about 90% seen once. The sample comprised PBMCs. The origin of the receptors is a boy younger than 10 in good health and CMV-seronegative.

The chain carries TRBV5-6 and TRBJ1-2; D remains ambiguous. The length of the CDR3 is 13 residues. Per the germline V gene, CDR1 is SGHDT and CDR2 is YYEEEE. V was shortened by 6 bases and J by 4 bases, with 13 bases between the two germline ends. Written as DNA, the CDR3 is TGTGCCAGCACCCTCGGGATCCGCTATGGCTACACCTTC. Amino acid sequence: CASTLGIRYGYTF. Variable domain in full (rest from reference TRBV5-6 and TRBJ1-2): DAGVTQSPTHLIKTRGQQVTLRCSPKSGHDTVSWYQQALGQGPQFIFQYYEEEERQRGNFPDRFSGHQFPNYSSELNVNALLLGDSALYLCASTLGIRYGYTFGSGTRLTVV.

The chain carries TRBV5-4 and TRBJ2-2, with 8 bases lining up with TRBD2. Per germline, CDR1 SGHNT and CDR2 YYREEE (reference sequence). With 2 bases clipped from V and 4 bases from J, the junction kept 7 bases outside the gene matches. The length of the CDR3 is 16 residues. Here the CDR3 reads CASSFGRERGTGELFF. Written as DNA, the CDR3 is TGTGCCAGCAGCTTCGGGAGGGAGAGGGGCACCGGGGAGCTGTTTTTT. The whole variable domain, remainder taken from reference TRBV5-4 and TRBJ2-2, is ETGVTQSPTHLIKTRGQQVTLRCSSQSGHNTVSWYQQALGQGPQFIFQYYREEENGRGNFPPRFSGLQFPNYSSELNVNALELDDSALYLCASSFGRERGTGELFFGEGSRLTVL.

The V call is TRBV9, the J call TRBJ2-3, with 9 bases identical to TRBD2. J was trimmed by 3 bases and V by 4 bases; bases with no gene match: 12. This CDR3 comprises 17 residues. Germline values: CDR1 SGDLS, CDR2 YYNGEE. In DNA, the CDR3 is TGTGCCAGCAGCCCCCTCGGGGCGGGGGGGCCTACAGATACGCAGTATTTT. Its translation is CASSPLGAGGPTDTQYF.

This rearrangement joins TRBV2 to TRBJ2-2; no clear D gene. The germline gives CDR1 SNHLY, CDR2 FYNNEI. The V end was cut by 4 bases, the J end by 5 bases, with 8 bases between. The length of the CDR3 is 13 residues. CDR3 bases: TGTGCCAGCAGTGTCAAATTGACCGGGGAGCTGTTTTTT. Amino acids: CASSVKLTGELFF.

The chain couples TRBV6-5 to TRBJ2-5; maybe TRBD1 (5 bases). CDR3 length equals 12 residues. The V gene lost 7 bases and the J gene lost 5 bases, with 11 bases spanning the gap. Germline V gene data show CDR1 as MNHEY and CDR2 as SVGAGI. This chain's CDR3 is CASNSGAETQYF. DNA for the CDR3: TGTGCCAGCAACTCTGGGGCGGAGACCCAGTACTTC.

The chain employs TRBV7-2 and TRBJ1-6; a weak D match, TRBD1 (5 bases). The CDR3 covers 13 residues. The germline V gene encodes CDR1 SGHTA and CDR2 FQGNSA. V gave up 5 bases and J gave up 9 bases, with 11 bases separating them. CDR3 bases: TGTGCCAGCAGCCAAATAGGGGCTTCACCCCTCCACTTT. This encodes CASSQIGASPLHF.

The chain links TRBV19 to TRBJ2-5; 9 bases line up with TRBD1. Germline trimming cut 4 bases from V and 3 bases from J; bases unmatched to any gene: 12. Germline V gene data show CDR1 as LNHDA and CDR2 as SQIVND (reference sequence). This CDR3 region has 17 residues. The CDR3 DNA reads as TGTGCCAGTAGTAGCACCGGGACAGGGTTTGGAGAAGAGACCCAGTACTTC. Encoded protein: CASSSTGTGFGEETQYF.

The chain uses TRBV7-8 and TRBJ2-6; the match to TRBD1 covers 9 bases. After removal of 6 bases from V and 1 base from J, the junction contained 4 bases not matched to a gene. CDR1 and CDR2 from the germline V gene are SGHVS and FQNEAQ. The CDR3 is 16 residues long. The chain's CDR3 is CASSGTGWSGANVLTF. CDR3 DNA sequence: TGTGCCAGCAGTGGGACAGGGTGGTCTGGGGCCAACGTCCTGACTTTC. Complete variable domain (other parts from reference TRBV7-8 and TRBJ2-6): GAGVSQSPRYKVAKRGQDVALRCDPISGHVSLFWYQQALGQGPEFLTYFQNEAQLDKSGLPSDRFFAERPEGSVSTLKIQRTQQEDSAVYLCASSGTGWSGANVLTFGAGSRLTVL.

V is TRBV9 and J is TRBJ2-2; 7 bases align to TRBD2. Germline CDR1 SGDLS, CDR2 YYNGEE. V shed 3 bases, J shed 5 bases, and the junction held 7 bases outside the gene matches. The CDR3 has 15 amino acids. The CDR3 DNA reads TGTGCCAGCAGCGCCCTGGCGGGAGAAACCGGGGAGCTGTTTTTT. Amino acid sequence: CASSALAGETGELFF.

This chain uses TRBV9 with TRBJ2-1; TRBD2 agrees at 9 bases. This CDR3 has 13 amino acids. J was trimmed by 10 bases and V by 4 bases; bases with no gene match: 6. CDR1 SGDLS and CDR2 YYNGEE come from the germline V gene. The CDR3 sequence: CASSPGLAEEQFF. CDR3 coding DNA: TGTGCCAGCAGCCCGGGACTAGCCGAGGAGCAGTTCTTC.

The rearrangement uses TRBV5-6 and TRBJ1-1, with D unresolved. Germline-derived CDR1 and CDR2 are SGHDT and YYEEEE. The V and J ends lost 2 bases and 0 bases respectively, with 8 bases between them. The CDR3 is 14 amino acids. CDR3 residues: CASSFGGMNTEAFF. DNA of the CDR3: TGTGCCAGCAGCTTCGGCGGGATGAACACTGAAGCTTTCTTT.

V and J are TRBV7-8 and TRBJ1-6; D is perhaps TRBD1 (6 bases). The CDR3 contains 18 residues. Germline V CDR1 and CDR2: SGHVS, FQNEAQ. V was clipped by 3 bases and J by 1 base, with 16 bases between them. As DNA, the CDR3 is TGTGCCAGCAGCTTGTCCGATTCGACAGGATCCTATAATTCACCCCTCCACTTT. Residues: CASSLSDSTGSYNSPLHF.

This clone was seen a single time. The chain links TRBV5-4 to TRBJ2-1, with D possibly TRBD2 on 6 matching bases. CDR1 is SGHNT, CDR2 YYREEE, per germline (reference sequence). The CDR3 is made up of 16 amino acids. Trimming shortened V by 0 bases and J by 8 bases, and 18 bases separated the two germline ends. Here the CDR3 DNA reads TGTGCCAGCAGCTTGGCCGGGGTCGGAGGGGCCTATGAGCAGTTCTTC. Translated: CASSLAGVGGAYEQFF.

The V gene is TRBV30, the J gene TRBJ1-2, with a tentative D call TRBD1 (5 bases). The CDR3 sequence is 14 residues long. Germline V gives CDR1 GTSNPN, CDR2 SVGIG (reference sequence). The ends were cut back, 2 bases at V and 11 bases at J, with 21 bases in the middle. CDR3 DNA: TGTGCCTGGAGTCGACGACGGGATCACGGGGGATACACCTTC. This sequence encodes CAWSRRRDHGGYTF. Using reference TRBV30 and TRBJ1-2 for the parts outside the CDR3, the full variable domain is SQTIHQWPATLVQPVGSPLSLECTVEGTSNPNLYWYRQAAGRGLQLLFYSVGIGQISSEVPQNLSASRPQDRQFILSSKKLLLSDSGFYLCAWSRRRDHGGYTFGSGTRLTVV.

The genes are TRBV7-8 and TRBJ1-1; tentative D call: TRBD1 (6 bases). V was cut by 5 bases and J by 0 bases, with 10 bases left in between. The length of the CDR3 is 14 residues. The germline V gene has CDR1 SGHVS and CDR2 FQNEAQ. The CDR3 region has the DNA TGTGCCAGCAGCGCCGGACAGTTGAACACTGAAGCTTTCTTT. The encoded protein is CASSAGQLNTEAFF.

This rearrangement joins TRBV5-4 to TRBJ1-2; possibly TRBD1 for D (5 bases). Germline-derived CDR1 and CDR2 are SGHNT and YYREEE (reference sequence). CDR3 length: 14 amino acids. The ends were cut back, 2 bases at V and 2 bases at J, with 10 bases in the middle. In nucleotides, the CDR3 is TGTGCCAGCAGCTTTGGGGCCCGGAACTATGGCTACACCTTC. Translation gives CASSFGARNYGYTF.

This clone was seen only once. This sequence joins TRBV5-1 and TRBJ2-5; D is perhaps TRBD1 (6 bases). The CDR3 loop spans 15 amino acids. The germline gives CDR1 SGHRS, CDR2 YFSETQ. The germline V and J ends were trimmed by 0 bases and 5 bases, with 14 bases remaining between them. CDR3 amino acids: CASSLVRAGDETQYF. In nucleotides, the CDR3 is TGCGCCAGCAGCTTGGTCAGAGCAGGGGACGAGACCCAGTACTTC.

This clone was seen just once. This chain joins TRBV10-3 and TRBJ2-3; a weak D match, TRBD2 (5 bases). This CDR3 has 14 residues. The ends were cut back, 7 bases at V and 1 base at J, with 12 bases in the middle. Germline V gives CDR1 ENHRY, CDR2 SYGVKD. Here the CDR3 DNA reads TGTGCCATCACTTCTCTCGGGGGCACAGATACGCAGTATTTT. Protein product: CAITSLGGTDTQYF.

V and J are TRBV9 and TRBJ1-2; D gene unclear. Looked up from germline, CDR1 is SGDLS and CDR2 is YYNGEE. The CDR3 extends over 13 amino acids. Trimming pared 4 bases from V and 8 bases from J, leaving 15 bases between. CDR3 DNA sequence: TGTGCCAGCAGCTCAATAGACTGGCGAGGCTACACCTTC. It encodes CASSSIDWRGYTF.